This T cell receptor beta chain was recovered during a study of blood T cell repertoires in COVID-19. Study context: The United States, Italy and Spain provided the acute and convalescent COVID-19 samples. From T cells, B-cell-depleted T cells, or PBMCs came the material, which was cDNA or gDNA.

Per the study methods: Reference gene primer amplification yielded estimated nucleated cell counts. Only in-frame clones appear in the TCRdb table, and some are missing; sequencing was by immunoSEQ multiplex PCR. The DNA was the basis for D and trimming; V, J and clone size are from that table. The table includes approximately 19,000 clones, over 85% detected once. V lost 1 base, J lost 11 bases, and 11 bases lay in between. The germline gives CDR1 SEHNR, CDR2 FQNEAQ (reference sequence). CDR3 size: 12 residues. The receptor was isolated from a human donor in a cohort sampled during active COVID-19. V is TRBV7-9 and J is TRBJ1-1; no clear D gene. Material: peripheral blood. Written as DNA, the CDR3 is TGTGCCAGCAGCTTAGGGGTTGGGGAGGCTTTCTTT. Translating it yields CASSLGVGEAFF.